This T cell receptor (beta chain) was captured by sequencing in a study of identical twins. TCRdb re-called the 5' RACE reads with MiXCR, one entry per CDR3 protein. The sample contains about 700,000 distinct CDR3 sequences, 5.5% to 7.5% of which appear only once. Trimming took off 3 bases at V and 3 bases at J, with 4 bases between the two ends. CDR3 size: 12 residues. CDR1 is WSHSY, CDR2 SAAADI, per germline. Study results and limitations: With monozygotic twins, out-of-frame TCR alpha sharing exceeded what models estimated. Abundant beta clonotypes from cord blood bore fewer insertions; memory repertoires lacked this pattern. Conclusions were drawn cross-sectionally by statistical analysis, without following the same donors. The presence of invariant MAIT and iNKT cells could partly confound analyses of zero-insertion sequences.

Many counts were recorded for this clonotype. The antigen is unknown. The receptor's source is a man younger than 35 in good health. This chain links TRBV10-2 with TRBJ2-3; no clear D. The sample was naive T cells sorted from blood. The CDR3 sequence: CASSERTDTQYF. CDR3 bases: TGCGCCAGCAGTGAAAGGACAGATACGCAGTATTTT.